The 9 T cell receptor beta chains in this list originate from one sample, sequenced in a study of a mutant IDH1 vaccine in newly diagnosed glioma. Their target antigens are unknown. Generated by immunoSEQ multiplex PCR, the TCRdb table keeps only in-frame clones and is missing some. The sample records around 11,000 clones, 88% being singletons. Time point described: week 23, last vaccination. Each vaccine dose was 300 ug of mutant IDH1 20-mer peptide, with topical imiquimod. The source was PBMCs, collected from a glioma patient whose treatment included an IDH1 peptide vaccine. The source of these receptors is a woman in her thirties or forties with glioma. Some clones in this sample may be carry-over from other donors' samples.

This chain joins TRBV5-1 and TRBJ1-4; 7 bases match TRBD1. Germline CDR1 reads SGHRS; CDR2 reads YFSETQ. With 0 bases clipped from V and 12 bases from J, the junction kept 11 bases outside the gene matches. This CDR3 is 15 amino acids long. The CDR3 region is CASSLVPGQTRQLFF. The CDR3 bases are TGCGCCAGCAGCTTGGTCCCGGGACAGACCCGCCAACTGTTTTTT.

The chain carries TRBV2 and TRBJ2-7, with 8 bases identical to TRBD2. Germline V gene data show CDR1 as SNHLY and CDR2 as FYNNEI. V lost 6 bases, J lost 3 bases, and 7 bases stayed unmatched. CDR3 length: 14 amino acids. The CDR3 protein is CASSQGGGNYEQYF. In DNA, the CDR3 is TGTGCCAGCAGCCAGGGCGGGGGGAACTACGAGCAGTACTTC.

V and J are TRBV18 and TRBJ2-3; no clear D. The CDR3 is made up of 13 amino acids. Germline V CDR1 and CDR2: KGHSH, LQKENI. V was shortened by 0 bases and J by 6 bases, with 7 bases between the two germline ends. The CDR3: CASSPPIADTQYF. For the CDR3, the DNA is TGTGCCAGCTCACCACCTATAGCTGATACGCAGTATTTT.

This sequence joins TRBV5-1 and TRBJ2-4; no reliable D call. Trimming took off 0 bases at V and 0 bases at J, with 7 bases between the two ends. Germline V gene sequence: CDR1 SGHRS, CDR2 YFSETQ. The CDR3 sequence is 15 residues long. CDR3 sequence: CASSLDIIAKNIQYF. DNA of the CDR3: TGCGCCAGCAGCTTGGATATAATAGCCAAAAACATTCAGTACTTC.

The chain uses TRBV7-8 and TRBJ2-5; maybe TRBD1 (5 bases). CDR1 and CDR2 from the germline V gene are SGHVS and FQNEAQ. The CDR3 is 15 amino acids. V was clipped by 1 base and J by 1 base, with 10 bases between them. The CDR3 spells CASSLDFGAQETQYF. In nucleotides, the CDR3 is TGTGCCAGCAGCTTAGATTTTGGGGCCCAAGAGACCCAGTACTTC.

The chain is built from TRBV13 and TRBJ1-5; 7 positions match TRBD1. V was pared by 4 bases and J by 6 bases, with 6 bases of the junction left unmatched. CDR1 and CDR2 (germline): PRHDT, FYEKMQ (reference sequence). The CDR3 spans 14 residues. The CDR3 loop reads CASSSTGSRQPQHF. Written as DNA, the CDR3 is TGTGCCAGCAGCTCGACAGGGTCTCGTCAGCCCCAGCATTTT.

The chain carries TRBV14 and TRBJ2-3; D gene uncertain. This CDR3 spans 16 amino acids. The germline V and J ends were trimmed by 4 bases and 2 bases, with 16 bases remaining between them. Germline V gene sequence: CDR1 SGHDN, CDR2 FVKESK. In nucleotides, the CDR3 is TGTGCCAGCAGCCCGTACCTAGGCACCGTCACAGATACGCAGTATTTT. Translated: CASSPYLGTVTDTQYF.

The CDR3 region is CAWERAIDGYTF. The CDR3 DNA sequence: TGTGCCTGGGAGAGGGCGATAGACGGCTACACCTTC. This rearrangement joins TRBV30 to TRBJ1-2; D remains ambiguous. V shed 5 bases and J shed 8 bases, with 15 bases lying between them. The CDR3 has 12 amino acids. Germline values: CDR1 GTSNPN, CDR2 SVGIG (reference sequence).

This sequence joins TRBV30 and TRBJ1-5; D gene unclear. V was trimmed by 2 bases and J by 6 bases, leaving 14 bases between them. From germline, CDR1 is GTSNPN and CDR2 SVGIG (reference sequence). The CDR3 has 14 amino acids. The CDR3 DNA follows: TGTGCCTGGAGTTACCGCTTTGGAGGTCAGCCCCAGCATTTT. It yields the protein CAWSYRFGGQPQHF.